A selection of T cell receptor beta chains follows, all from one sample in a study of cytomegalovirus exposure and HLA in healthy donors. TCRdb keeps only in-frame clones here, not all; method: immunoSEQ multiplex PCR. This table holds around 150,000 clones, 80% to 90% found once. Specimen: PBMCs. Receptors originate from a woman aged 18-29 years in good health and CMV-seronegative. Each CDR3 is given with its conserved first and last residue. The D gene is left open where the match is weak. Clone size is stated in some rows and not others, as once, few, many or a class when expanded.

D gene	V gene	clone size	J gene	CDR3 DNA	CDR3 protein
-	TRBV30	few	TRBJ2-7	TGTGCCTGGAGTACTGGACAGTTGGGGTGGCCCTACGAGCAGTACTTC	CAWSTGQLGWPYEQYF
TRBD2	TRBV2	few	TRBJ2-2	TGTGCCACCAACCCTGGACTAGCGGGCACCGAAAGCACCGGGGAGCTGTTTTTT	CATNPGLAGTESTGELFF
-	TRBV6-5	-	TRBJ2-2	TGTGCCAGCAGGTACACCGGAGGGACCGGGGAGCTGTTTTTT	CASRYTGGTGELFF
TRBD2	TRBV5-1	once	TRBJ2-7	TGCGCCAGCAGCTTGGGGGGGGTTAGCGGGAGAGGGGCCTACGAGCAGTACTTC	CASSLGGVSGRGAYEQYF
-	TRBV7-9	-	TRBJ2-7	TGTGCCAGCAGCGGAGGGGGCAGGGCACGATACGAGCAGTACTTC	CASSGGGRARYEQYF
-	TRBV18	-	TRBJ1-2	TGTGCCAGCTCATCCCAATACGCAGGAGCGGATGGCTACACCTTC	CASSSQYAGADGYTF
-	TRBV27	-	TRBJ2-7	TGTGCCAGCAGTTCACTCCCGACAGGAGGATACGAGCAGTACTTC	CASSSLPTGGYEQYF
TRBD1	TRBV28	once	TRBJ2-3	TGTGCCAGCAGTCCAGCCGGGACAGGGGTCCTAACAGATACGCAGTATTTT	CASSPAGTGVLTDTQYF
TRBD2	TRBV27	-	TRBJ2-3	TGTGCCAGCAGCTCCGGGACTAGCCGCAGGGATACGCAGTATTTT	CASSSGTSRRDTQYF
-	TRBV2	once	TRBJ1-1	TGTGCCAGCAGTGAAGGGCACCCTGGCAGGGTTGCTGAAGCTTTCTTT	CASSEGHPGRVAEAFF
TRBD2	TRBV18	-	TRBJ2-7	TGTGCCAGCTCACCTGGTCTAGCGGGAGTTAGGTACGAGCAGTACTTC	CASSPGLAGVRYEQYF
TRBD1	TRBV25-1	-	TRBJ1-2	TGTGCCAGCAGTCCCTCGGACAGGGGTGGCTATGGCTACACCTTC	CASSPSDRGGYGYTF
-	TRBV11-2	-	TRBJ1-1	TGTGCCAGCAGCTTGGGGGGTGGCATGAACACTGAAGCTTTCTTT	CASSLGGGMNTEAFF
TRBD1	TRBV6-5	-	TRBJ1-1	TGTGCCAGCAGTTACTGGGGACAGGGTCGAAACACTGAAGCTTTCTTT	CASSYWGQGRNTEAFF
-	TRBV9	-	TRBJ2-3	TGTGCCAGCAGCGTCGGAGGGGGGGGCCACACAGATACGCAGTATTTT	CASSVGGGGHTDTQYF
TRBD1	TRBV6-1	-	TRBJ2-3	TGTGCCAGCAGTGACCCTCTTGTCCCGGGACAGGGGGCGGAAGATACGCAGTATTTT	CASSDPLVPGQGAEDTQYF
TRBD2	TRBV30	-	TRBJ2-6	TGTGCCTGTTTGGCGGGAGGCTGGTCTGGGGCCAACGTCCTGACTTTC	CACLAGGWSGANVLTF
TRBD1	TRBV7-9	-	TRBJ1-1	TGTGCCAGCAGCGACGACGGGACAGGGAGATACACTGAAGCTTTCTTT	CASSDDGTGRYTEAFF
-	TRBV6-1	-	TRBJ2-1	TGTGCCAGCAGTGAAGCCGGGGCGACTAGAATCAATGAGCAGTTCTTC	CASSEAGATRINEQFF
TRBD1	TRBV6-6	-	TRBJ1-2	TGTGCCAGCAGTTACCTCACAGGGGGATGGGGCTACACCTTC	CASSYLTGGWGYTF
TRBD1	TRBV27	-	TRBJ1-5	TGTGCCAGTGGACAGGTCAATCAGCCCCAGCATTTT	CASGQVNQPQHF
-	TRBV28	once	TRBJ1-4	TGTGCCAGCAGTTTATTGGACTATAATGAAAAACTGTTTTTT	CASSLLDYNEKLFF
-	TRBV11-3	few	TRBJ2-7	TGTGCCAGCAGCTTGGGCAGTGGTGAGCAGTACTTC	CASSLGSGEQYF
-	TRBV9	-	TRBJ2-7	TGTGCCAGCAGCGTCGGAGGGGCGTCGAAAGAGCAGTACTTC	CASSVGGASKEQYF
TRBD1	TRBV2	-	TRBJ2-7	TGTGCCAGCAGTGATAAGGGACAGAATCTTTCCGAGCAGTACTTC	CASSDKGQNLSEQYF
TRBD2	TRBV6-1	-	TRBJ2-7	TGTGCCAGCAGTGAAGGGATAGCGGGCGTCTACGAGCAGTACTTC	CASSEGIAGVYEQYF
TRBD1	TRBV10-3	-	TRBJ2-5	TGTGCCGTCAGTAGACAGGGGGCAGGAGAGACCCAGTACTTC	CAVSRQGAGETQYF
-	TRBV6-4	-	TRBJ1-6	TGTGCCAGCAGTCGAACGACAGATAATTCACCCCTCCACTTT	CASSRTTDNSPLHF
TRBD1	TRBV19	-	TRBJ1-1	TGTGCCAGTAGTTCCCGACCCCCGGGACAGGGGACCACTGAAGCTTTCTTT	CASSSRPPGQGTTEAFF
TRBD1	TRBV9	-	TRBJ2-7	TGTGCCAGCAGCCCGGGACAGGAGTACGAGCAGTACTTC	CASSPGQEYEQYF
TRBD1	TRBV6-1	-	TRBJ2-7	TGTGCCAGCAGTGAACAGGGGGTGGCCTACGAGCAGTACTTC	CASSEQGVAYEQYF
-	TRBV29-1	once	TRBJ2-3	TGCAGCGTCTATATCACAGATACGCAGTATTTT	CSVYITDTQYF
TRBD2	TRBV11-3	-	TRBJ2-2	TGTGCCAGCAGCTTAGGTACTAGCGGGAGTTGGACCGGGGAGCTGTTTTTT	CASSLGTSGSWTGELFF
TRBD1	TRBV9	-	TRBJ2-7	TGTGCCAGCAGCGTAGGAGACAGGGCCTACGAGCAGTACTTC	CASSVGDRAYEQYF
TRBD1	TRBV7-2	-	TRBJ2-3	TGTGCCAGCAGCCGCACCAGGGGGATGGTGGATACGCAGTATTTT	CASSRTRGMVDTQYF
TRBD1	TRBV27	-	TRBJ1-5	TGTGCCAGCAGGGAACAGGGGACTCTCAATCAGCCCCAGCATTTT	CASREQGTLNQPQHF
TRBD1	TRBV6-5	few	TRBJ2-2	TGTGCCAGCAGTCCGACAGGGGAGAACACCGGGGAGCTGTTTTTT	CASSPTGENTGELFF
-	TRBV9	-	TRBJ1-6	TGTGCCAGCAGCCCCCGCGGGGAACCCTCCTATAATTCACCCCTCCACTTT	CASSPRGEPSYNSPLHF
TRBD2	TRBV19	-	TRBJ2-5	TGTGCCAGTAGTACCGCCTTGGGACTAGGGCTGGTGGAGACCCAGTACTTC	CASSTALGLGLVETQYF
-	TRBV5-1	-	TRBJ1-4	TGCGCCAGCAGCTTGGAGCAGGGTAACGATGGAGAAAAACTGTTTTTT	CASSLEQGNDGEKLFF
-	TRBV5-4	-	TRBJ1-5	TGTGCCAGCCCCTGGGGAGTTAGCAATCAGCCCCAGCATTTT	CASPWGVSNQPQHF
-	TRBV11-2	once	TRBJ2-7	TGTGCCAGCAGCTCAACTAGGCAGGCCTACGAGCAGTACTTC	CASSSTRQAYEQYF
TRBD1	TRBV28	once	TRBJ2-2	TGTGCCAGCAGTTCCGTCATTGGACAGGGCGGGGAGCTGTTTTTT	CASSSVIGQGGELFF
TRBD2	TRBV9	-	TRBJ2-2	TGTGCCAGCGGGGTGGGTCCCAGCGGGAGTTCCGGGGAGCTGTTTTTT	CASGVGPSGSSGELFF
-	TRBV15	once	TRBJ2-3	TGTGCCACCAGCAGAGTCGTCCCAGATACGCAGTATTTT	CATSRVVPDTQYF
-	TRBV6-1	-	TRBJ2-3	TGTGCCAGTGGGGCCCTCTTATTGACAGATACGCAGTATTTT	CASGALLLTDTQYF
TRBD1	TRBV19	-	TRBJ1-2	TGTGCCAGTAGTATCTCTATGGGACAGGCGGTCTATGGCTACACCTTC	CASSISMGQAVYGYTF
TRBD1	TRBV25-1	-	TRBJ1-3	TGTGCCAGCAGTGAGCCCAGGGGGAACACCATATATTTT	CASSEPRGNTIYF
-	TRBV27	-	TRBJ1-5	TGTGCCAGCAGTTTAAGCGGATATAGCAATCAGCCCCAGCATTTT	CASSLSGYSNQPQHF
TRBD2	TRBV28	-	TRBJ2-7	TGTGCCAGCAGTTTCGAGACTAGCAGCTACGAGCAGTACTTC	CASSFETSSYEQYF
-	TRBV5-5	few	TRBJ2-1	TGTGCCAGCAGCTCCCCTCTAGCGAGGGATGAGCAGTTCTTC	CASSSPLARDEQFF
-	TRBV27	once	TRBJ1-6	TGTGCCAGCAGTTTATCTCAGCGGAACTATAATTCACCCCTCCACTTT	CASSLSQRNYNSPLHF
-	TRBV9	-	TRBJ1-2	TGTGCCAGCAGCGTTTCGGCCGGGGAATATGGCTACACCTTC	CASSVSAGEYGYTF
-	TRBV19	-	TRBJ2-1	TGTGCCAGTAGTATAGATCTAAGCTCCTACAATGAGCAGTTCTTC	CASSIDLSSYNEQFF